A single sample gave rise to the 31 T cell receptor beta chains below, sequenced in a study of shared clonotypes between healthy human individuals. The method was immunoSEQ multiplex PCR; TCRdb's version includes in-frame clones alone and lacks a portion of them. The sample records roughly 2,300,000 clones, less than 95% being singletons. The sample comprised naive CD4+ T cells from PBMCs. Subset defined: CD45RA+ positively selected. These receptors originate from a man between 18 and 29 years old in good health. Some clones in this sample may be carry-over from other donors' samples.

V and J are TRBV5-1 and TRBJ1-2, with D maybe TRBD1 (6 bases). The V end lost 3 bases, the J end lost 3 bases, and 15 bases lay between the germline ends. Looked up from germline, CDR1 is SGHRS and CDR2 is YFSETQ. The CDR3 runs 15 residues. The DNA of the CDR3 is TGCGCCAGCAGCTCCGGCGGGGGGCTCGACTATGGCTACACCTTC. This sequence encodes CASSSGGGLDYGYTF.

This chain links TRBV7-2 with TRBJ1-3; D ambiguous. The CDR3 runs 15 residues. V was shortened by 5 bases and J by 4 bases, with 15 bases between the two germline ends. Germline values: CDR1 SGHTA, CDR2 FQGNSA. The CDR3 is CASSLLTAAGNTIYF. CDR3 sequence (DNA): TGTGCCAGCAGCCTATTGACCGCGGCGGGAAACACCATATATTTT.

V usage is TRBV2 and J usage is TRBJ2-1; no clear D gene. V was trimmed by 4 bases and J by 9 bases, leaving 10 bases between them. The germline V gene encodes CDR1 SNHLY and CDR2 FYNNEI. The CDR3 totals 12 residues. CDR3 DNA sequence: TGTGCCAGCAGTGCTGAATGGGGTGAGCAGTTCTTC. Protein product: CASSAEWGEQFF.

The CDR3 loop reads CAISDPGISPGYTF. The CDR3 coding sequence is TGTGCCATCAGTGACCCCGGTATTTCCCCAGGCTACACCTTC. This chain links TRBV10-3 with TRBJ1-2; D is unresolved. Trimming pared 3 bases from V and 8 bases from J, leaving 16 bases between. The CDR3 is 14 residues long. CDR1 and CDR2 (germline): ENHRY, SYGVKD.

The chain links TRBV15 to TRBJ1-2; possible D gene TRBD1, 6 bases. In germline, CDR1 is LNHNV, CDR2 YYDKDF (reference sequence). Trimming left V 1 base short and J 5 bases short, with 14 bases between. This CDR3 is 15 amino acids long. CDR3 coding DNA: TGTGCCACCAGCAGAGGGACAGACCGCCGGTATGGCTACACCTTC. Translated, it gives CATSRGTDRRYGYTF.

Of note for this clone: This sample also contains other DNA sequences that code for the same CDR3. This rearrangement joins TRBV9 to TRBJ2-1; D gene unclear. CDR3 length equals 15 residues. Trimming stripped 2 bases from V and 0 bases from J, with 9 bases between. The germline V gene has CDR1 SGDLS and CDR2 YYNGEE. CDR3 nucleotide sequence: TGTGCCAGCAGCGTTGACCCTTCCTCCTACAATGAGCAGTTCTTC. It translates to CASSVDPSSYNEQFF.

This chain joins TRBV21-1 and TRBJ1-1; no check of the table's D call, TRBD1, against the DNA was made. TRBV21-1 is a documented pseudogene. The CDR3 loop spans 14 amino acids. This chain's CDR3 is CASSWGQGGTEAFF. The DNA for the CDR3 is TGTGCCAGCAGTTGGGGACAGGGAGGAACTGAAGCTTTCTTT.

The CDR3 here is CASTTRAISTDTQYF. The CDR3 DNA reads as TGTGCCAGCACCACTAGGGCGATCAGCACAGATACGCAGTATTTT. This chain connects TRBV7-2 to TRBJ2-3; possible D gene TRBD2, 5 bases. V lost 7 bases and J lost 0, with 14 bases in between. The CDR3 extends over 15 amino acids. Germline V gives CDR1 SGHTA, CDR2 FQGNSA.

The chain is built from TRBV4-2 and TRBJ2-1, with TRBD2 as a possible D gene (6 bases). The CDR3 runs 16 residues. The V end lost 5 bases, the J end lost 4 bases, and 18 bases lay between the germline ends. CDR1 and CDR2 from the germline V gene are LGHNA and YNFKEQ. Here the CDR3 reads CASSSHPGGTYNEQFF. The CDR3 DNA sequence: TGTGCCAGCAGCTCCCACCCCGGGGGAACTTACAATGAGCAGTTCTTC.

The gene calls are TRBV28 and TRBJ1-2; a weak D match, TRBD1 (6 bases). The germline V and J ends were trimmed by 3 bases and 2 bases, with 10 bases remaining between them. This CDR3 is 14 amino acids long. Germline assignment: CDR1 MDHEN and CDR2 SYDVKM. CDR3 nucleotides: TGTGCCAGCAGTTTGTTCGACAGGAACTATGGCTACACCTTC. Amino acid sequence: CASSLFDRNYGYTF.

The chain links TRBV7-8 to TRBJ2-7; tentative D call: TRBD1 (6 bases). The CDR3 runs 15 residues. V was clipped by 1 base and J by 3 bases, with 13 bases between them. From germline, CDR1 is SGHVS and CDR2 FQNEAQ. The CDR3 nucleotides are TGTGCCAGCAGCTTAGTGCTTGGACAGATCTACGAGCAGTACTTC. Residues: CASSLVLGQIYEQYF.

V and J are TRBV2 and TRBJ1-1, with D perhaps TRBD1 (5 bases). Germline CDR1 SNHLY, CDR2 FYNNEI. CDR3 length: 14 amino acids. V shed 3 bases and J shed 6 bases, with 14 bases lying between them. This chain's CDR3 is CASSDQGSRAEAFF. As DNA, the CDR3 is TGTGCCAGCAGTGATCAGGGTTCTCGGGCTGAAGCTTTCTTT.

This CDR3 is CASSLYPGEVSGANVLTF. CDR3 nucleotides: TGTGCCAGCAGCTTATACCCAGGGGAGGTTTCTGGGGCCAACGTCCTGACTTTC. The chain carries TRBV7-3 and TRBJ2-6; perhaps D is TRBD1 or TRBD2 (6 bases each). There are 18 residues in the CDR3. V gave up 2 bases and J gave up 1 base, with 15 bases separating them. Germline CDR1 is SGHTA and CDR2 is FQGTGA.

The gene calls are TRBV5-1 and TRBJ2-7; D uncertain. The CDR3 extends over 13 amino acids. CDR1 and CDR2 (germline): SGHRS, YFSETQ. Trimming pared 4 bases from V and 2 bases from J, leaving 10 bases between. The chain's CDR3 is CASSVLPTYEQYF. The CDR3 bases are TGCGCCAGCAGCGTCTTACCAACCTACGAGCAGTACTTC.

The CDR3: CASRPSRDRPPRAFF. CDR3 DNA sequence: TGTGCCAGCAGACCCAGCCGGGACAGGCCCCCCAGAGCTTTCTTT. The chain combines TRBV6-6 with TRBJ1-1; 8 bases are shared with TRBD1. The CDR3 extends over 15 amino acids. Germline lookup yields CDR1 MNHNY and CDR2 SVGAGI (reference sequence). Trimming took 6 bases from V and 10 from J; bases not matched to a gene: 16.

The chain recombines TRBV7-9 with TRBJ1-5; perhaps TRBD1 as D (5 bases). The ends were cut back, 4 bases at V and 3 bases at J, with 22 bases in the middle. Germline V CDR1 and CDR2: SEHNR, FQNEAQ (reference sequence). The CDR3 consists of 18 residues. CDR3 DNA sequence: TGTGCCAGCAGCTCCGGATCGGGGACGGCAATCTTCAATCAGCCCCAGCATTTT. Translation: CASSSGSGTAIFNQPQHF.

About this clone: This CDR3 is also generated by other DNA sequences in the sample. The genes are TRBV2 and TRBJ2-5; a weak D match, TRBD1 (6 bases). Germline-derived CDR1 and CDR2 are SNHLY and FYNNEI. Between the trimmed V and J ends, which lost 4 bases and 2 bases, there was a span of 8 bases. The CDR3 covers 13 residues. CDR3 protein: CASSGQVQETQYF. The DNA for the CDR3 is TGTGCCAGCAGTGGACAGGTACAAGAGACCCAGTACTTC.

The J gene is TRBJ1-2, the V gene TRBV6-5; D is unresolved. The CDR3 has 14 residues. V was shortened by 4 bases and J by 8 bases, with 17 bases between the two germline ends. CDR1 and CDR2 (germline): MNHEY, SVGAGI. The CDR3 coding sequence is TGTGCCAGCAGTTTCTCATCACCTCTGGGAGGCTACACCTTC. Its protein product is CASSFSSPLGGYTF.

The sample holds one count of this clone. The J gene is TRBJ1-3, the V gene TRBV5-6; no definite D call. The V end was cut by 4 bases, the J end by 5 bases, with 16 bases between. CDR3 size: 15 residues. From germline, CDR1 is SGHDT and CDR2 YYEEEE. The DNA for the CDR3 is TGTGCCAGCAGCCCGTCCCGGACGGATAGAAACACCATATATTTT. Translated: CASSPSRTDRNTIYF. Based on the CDR3 plus reference TRBV5-6 and TRBJ1-3, the full variable domain is DAGVTQSPTHLIKTRGQQVTLRCSPKSGHDTVSWYQQALGQGPQFIFQYYEEEERQRGNFPDRFSGHQFPNYSSELNVNALLLGDSALYLCASSPSRTDRNTIYFGEGSWLTVV.

Note on this clone: The same CDR3 also results from other DNA sequences found in this sample. The chain recombines TRBV5-1 with TRBJ1-3; tentative D call: TRBD1 (5 bases). Trimming cost V 2 bases and J 8 bases, with 14 bases left between them. CDR3 length equals 14 residues. Germline loops: CDR1 SGHRS, CDR2 YFSETQ. CDR3 nucleotide sequence: TGCGCCAGCAGCTTTAGTGGGGGGTCGGACACCATATATTTT. It is translated as CASSFSGGSDTIYF.

This chain joins TRBV10-1 and TRBJ2-7; D gene ambiguous. Trimming took off 3 bases at V and 2 bases at J, with 5 bases between the two ends. Germline CDR1 is WNHNN and CDR2 is SYGVQD (reference sequence). This CDR3 contains 12 residues. CDR3: CASSDTTYEQYF. DNA of the CDR3: TGCGCCAGCAGTGACACCACCTACGAGCAGTACTTC.

The chain employs TRBV10-3 and TRBJ2-1, with 11 bases matching TRBD1. The CDR3 runs 16 residues. Unmatched junction bases numbered 5, after V lost 3 bases and J lost 4 bases. Germline CDR1 reads ENHRY; CDR2 reads SYGVKD. CDR3 DNA: TGTGCCATCAGTGACTTTGGACAGGGGGCTTACAATGAGCAGTTCTTC. Protein product: CAISDFGQGAYNEQFF.

The rearrangement links TRBV6-5 to TRBJ2-7; the D call may be TRBD1 or TRBD2 (5 bases each). Trimming cost V 6 bases and J 7 bases, with 22 bases left between them. The CDR3 extends over 15 amino acids. CDR1 is MNHEY, CDR2 SVGAGI, per germline. CDR3 DNA sequence: TGTGCCAGCAGCCCATTGAGGGGCGCCTCTCGGGAGCAGTACTTC. Protein product: CASSPLRGASREQYF.

The chain has TRBV7-2 and TRBJ2-3; no definite D call. V was cut by 3 bases and J by 2 bases, with 15 bases left in between. Germline V gene sequence: CDR1 SGHTA, CDR2 FQGNSA. The length of the CDR3 is 16 residues. This CDR3 reads CASSFLLGGVTDTQYF. Here the CDR3 DNA reads TGTGCCAGCAGCTTCCTGTTAGGCGGAGTCACAGATACGCAGTATTTT.

The chain uses TRBV29-1 and TRBJ2-1; tentatively, D is TRBD2 (5 bases). Trimming removed 0 bases at V and 11 bases at J, with 5 bases between. The CDR3 is 10 amino acids. CDR1 is SQVTM and CDR2 is ANQGSEA in the germline V gene. In nucleotides, the CDR3 is TGCAGCGTTGAAGACGGGAAGCAGTTCTTC. As protein: CSVEDGKQFF.

This clone was recorded a few times. The rearrangement links TRBV18 to TRBJ1-1; D uncertain. Germline CDR1 is KGHSH and CDR2 is LQKENI. The CDR3 spans 14 residues. The V gene lost 1 base and the J gene lost 3 bases, with 9 bases spanning the gap. The CDR3, as DNA: TGTGCCAGCTCACCACGAGAGGGAGACACTGAAGCTTTCTTT. Protein product: CASSPREGDTEAFF.

This chain uses TRBV7-3 with TRBJ2-1, with D maybe TRBD1 (5 bases). V was pared by 4 bases and J by 6 bases, with 7 bases between. This CDR3 has 12 amino acids. Per germline, CDR1 SGHTA and CDR2 FQGTGA. Written as DNA, the CDR3 is TGTGCCAGCAGCTCACAGGTCAATGAGCAGTTCTTC. This encodes CASSSQVNEQFF.

The chain links TRBV28 to TRBJ2-1; the D is unclear. Trimming removed 6 bases from V and 13 bases from J, with 13 bases in between. CDR1 and CDR2 from the germline V gene are MDHEN and SYDVKM. The CDR3 length is 11 residues. CDR3 protein: CASSADLSQFF. CDR3 nucleotides: TGTGCCAGCAGCGCTGACCTCAGCCAGTTCTTC.

This clone has just a few counts. The V and J genes are TRBV28 and TRBJ1-5; 7 bases are shared with TRBD1. After removal of 4 bases from V and 1 base from J, the junction contained 7 bases not matched to a gene. CDR3 length: 16 amino acids. From germline, CDR1 is MDHEN and CDR2 SYDVKM. CDR3 nucleotides: TGTGCCAGCAGTTCGTATGGCAGGGGGAGCAATCAGCCCCAGCATTTT. Translation gives CASSSYGRGSNQPQHF.

The sample holds a few counts of this clone. This chain links TRBV5-4 with TRBJ2-5, with 9 bases that match TRBD1. The CDR3 extends over 14 amino acids. Germline V lookup: CDR1 SGHNT, CDR2 YYREEE (reference sequence). After removal of 4 bases from V and 3 bases from J, the junction contained 4 bases not matched to a gene. The CDR3 region is CASSPGTGKETQYF. For the CDR3, the DNA is TGTGCCAGCAGCCCAGGGACAGGGAAAGAGACCCAGTACTTC.

This chain joins TRBV10-3 and TRBJ2-2, with TRBD2 matching 11 bases. Germline assignment: CDR1 ENHRY and CDR2 SYGVKD. The CDR3 is made up of 15 amino acids. Trimming took 11 bases from V and 5 from J; bases not matched to a gene: 10. This chain's CDR3 is CAVSSGGSPTGELFF. As DNA, the CDR3 is TGTGCCGTGTCTAGCGGGGGGAGCCCAACCGGGGAGCTGTTTTTT.